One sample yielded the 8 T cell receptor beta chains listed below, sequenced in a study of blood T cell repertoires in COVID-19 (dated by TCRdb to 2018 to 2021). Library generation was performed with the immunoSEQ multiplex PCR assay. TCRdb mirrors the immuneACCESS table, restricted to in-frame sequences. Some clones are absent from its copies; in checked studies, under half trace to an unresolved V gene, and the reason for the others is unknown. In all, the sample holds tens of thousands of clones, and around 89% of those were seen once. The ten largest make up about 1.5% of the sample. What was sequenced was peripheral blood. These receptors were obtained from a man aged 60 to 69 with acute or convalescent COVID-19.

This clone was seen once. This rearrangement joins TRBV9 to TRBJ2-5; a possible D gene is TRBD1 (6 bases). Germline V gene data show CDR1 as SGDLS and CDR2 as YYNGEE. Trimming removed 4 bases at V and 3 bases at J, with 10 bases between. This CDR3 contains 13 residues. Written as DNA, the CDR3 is TGTGCCAGCAGCTCCCACAGGGAAGAGACCCAGTACTTC. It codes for CASSSHREETQYF. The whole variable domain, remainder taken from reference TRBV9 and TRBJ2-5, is DSGVTQTPKHLITATGQRVTLRCSPRSGDLSVYWYQQSLDQGLQFLIQYYNGEERAKGNILERFSAQQFPDLHSELNLSSLELGDSALYFCASSSHREETQYFGPGTRLLVL.

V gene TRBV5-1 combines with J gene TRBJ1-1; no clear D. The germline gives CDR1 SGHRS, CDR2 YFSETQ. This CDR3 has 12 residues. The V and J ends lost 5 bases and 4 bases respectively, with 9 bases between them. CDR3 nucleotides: TGCGCCAGCAGTGGCGGGAGCACTGAAGCTTTCTTT. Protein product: CASSGGSTEAFF.

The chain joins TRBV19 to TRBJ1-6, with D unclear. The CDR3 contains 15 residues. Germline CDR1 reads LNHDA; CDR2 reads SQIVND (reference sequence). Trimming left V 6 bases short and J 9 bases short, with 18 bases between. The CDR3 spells CASSHLGDEGSPLHF. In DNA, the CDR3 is TGTGCCAGTAGCCACCTTGGTGATGAGGGTTCACCCCTCCACTTT.

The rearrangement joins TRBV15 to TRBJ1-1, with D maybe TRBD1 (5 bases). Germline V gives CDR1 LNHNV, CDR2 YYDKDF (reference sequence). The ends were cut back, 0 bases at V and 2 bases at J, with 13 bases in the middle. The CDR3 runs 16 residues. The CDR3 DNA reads TGTGCCACCAGCAGAGATGGGGCAGGAGTTAACACTGAAGCTTTCTTT. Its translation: CATSRDGAGVNTEAFF.

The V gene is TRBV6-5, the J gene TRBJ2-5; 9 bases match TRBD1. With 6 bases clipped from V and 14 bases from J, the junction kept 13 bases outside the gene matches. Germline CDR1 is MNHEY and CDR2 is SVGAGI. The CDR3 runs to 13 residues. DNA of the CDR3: TGTGCCAGCAGCCGGGGACAGGGTGGTCTCCCCTACTTC. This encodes CASSRGQGGLPYF.

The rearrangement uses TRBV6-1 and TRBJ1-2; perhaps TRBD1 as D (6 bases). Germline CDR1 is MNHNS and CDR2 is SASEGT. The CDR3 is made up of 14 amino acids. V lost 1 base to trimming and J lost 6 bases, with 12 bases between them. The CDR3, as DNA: TGTGCCAGCAGTGAAGGGGGGCTAGGGAATGGCTACACCTTC. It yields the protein CASSEGGLGNGYTF.

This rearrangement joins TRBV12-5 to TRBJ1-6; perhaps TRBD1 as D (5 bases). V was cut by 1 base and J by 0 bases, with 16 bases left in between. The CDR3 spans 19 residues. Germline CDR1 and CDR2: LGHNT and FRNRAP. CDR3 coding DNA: TGTGCTAGTGGTTTGGCTTCTGTTACAGGTCGCTCCTATAATTCACCCCTCCACTTT. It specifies CASGLASVTGRSYNSPLHF.

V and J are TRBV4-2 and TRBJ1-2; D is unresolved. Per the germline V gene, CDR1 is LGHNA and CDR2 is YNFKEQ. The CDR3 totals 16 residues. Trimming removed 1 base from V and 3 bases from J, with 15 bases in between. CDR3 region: CASSQGTDNGDYGYTF. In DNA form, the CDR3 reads TGTGCCAGCAGCCAAGGGACTGACAATGGGGACTATGGCTACACCTTC.